The 9 T cell receptor beta chains in this list originate from one sample, sequenced in a study of T cell responses to AZD1222 COVID-19 vaccine. Libraries were prepared by immunoSEQ multiplex PCR; TCRdb keeps only in-frame clonotypes and omits some of them. The table has around 150,000 clones, under 95% seen once. The sequences come from peripheral blood, collected on day 0 of MenACWY control vaccination. These TCRs come from an adult in good health.

The rearrangement links TRBV6-5 to TRBJ2-7; perhaps TRBD1 as D (6 bases). Trimming removed 10 bases from V and 1 base from J, with 20 bases in between. The germline V gene encodes CDR1 MNHEY and CDR2 SVGAGI. The CDR3 spans 15 residues. The CDR3 DNA reads TGTGCCACCAGGGCCTTATCGACAGGTTCCTACGAGCAGTACTTC. Encoded protein: CATRALSTGSYEQYF.

The chain uses TRBV12-3 or TRBV12-4 and TRBJ1-1, with a tentative D call TRBD1 (5 bases). The CDR3 covers 11 residues. The V gene lost 8 bases and the J gene lost 5 bases, with 9 bases spanning the gap. The CDR3 coding sequence is TGTGCCAGCGGGTGGGGGACTGAAGCTTTCTTT. Protein: CASGWGTEAFF.

This chain uses TRBV9 with TRBJ1-4, with D perhaps matching TRBD1 (6 bases). V was pared by 0 bases and J by 5 bases, with 14 bases between. This CDR3 has 16 amino acids. Per the germline V gene, CDR1 is SGDLS and CDR2 is YYNGEE. The CDR3 sequence is CASSVATKGENEKLFF. DNA of the CDR3: TGTGCCAGCAGCGTAGCTACCAAGGGGGAAAATGAAAAACTGTTTTTT.

This clone was recorded a few times. The J gene is TRBJ1-2, the V gene TRBV28; a possible D gene is TRBD1 (5 bases). V lost 2 bases, J lost 5 bases, and 18 bases lay in between. This CDR3 comprises 16 residues. CDR1 is MDHEN and CDR2 is SYDVKM in the germline V gene. The CDR3 region is CASSLRQGRLGYGYTF. As DNA, the CDR3 is TGTGCCAGCAGTTTACGGCAGGGCCGCTTGGGTTATGGCTACACCTTC.

The V call is TRBV11-3, the J call TRBJ1-4, with D uncertain. This CDR3 comprises 16 residues. The V end was cut by 5 bases, the J end by 5 bases, with 18 bases between. Germline V gene sequence: CDR1 SGHNT, CDR2 YENEEA. The CDR3 region has the DNA TGTGCCAGCAGCCCAGACCGTGCTTGGGAAAATGAAAAACTGTTTTTT. Its translation: CASSPDRAWENEKLFF.

This clone was observed once. This rearrangement joins TRBV14 to TRBJ1-1; D perhaps matches TRBD1 (6 bases). In germline, CDR1 is SGHDN, CDR2 FVKESK. CDR3 length equals 13 residues. V lost 1 base and J 6 bases, leaving 9 bases between the germline ends. This chain's CDR3 is CASSQGTGPEAFF. CDR3 bases: TGTGCCAGCAGCCAAGGTACAGGGCCTGAAGCTTTCTTT.

This chain uses TRBV3-1 (or the pseudogene TRBV3-2) with TRBJ2-7; D gene ambiguous. Trimming left V 0 bases short and J 7 bases short, with 10 bases between. The CDR3 is made up of 13 amino acids. From germline, CDR1 is LGHDT and CDR2 YNNKEL (reference sequence). CDR3 sequence reads: CASSQEVRREQYF. DNA for the CDR3: TGTGCCAGCAGCCAAGAGGTCCGACGAGAGCAGTACTTC.

The V and J genes are TRBV19 and TRBJ1-6; the D is unclear. Germline values: CDR1 LNHDA, CDR2 SQIVND (reference sequence). V was cut by 2 bases and J by 5 bases, with 7 bases left in between. This CDR3 is built from 14 residues. This chain's CDR3 is CASSIRVNNSPLHF. The CDR3 bases are TGTGCCAGTAGTATACGGGTGAATAATTCACCCCTCCACTTT.

This sequence joins TRBV19 and TRBJ1-6; the D is unclear. Germline lookup yields CDR1 LNHDA and CDR2 SQIVND (reference sequence). This CDR3 comprises 17 residues. The ends were cut back, 7 bases at V and 1 base at J, with 17 bases in the middle. The CDR3, as DNA: TGTGCCAGTAATGCCGGACCCTCAGGATCCTATAATTCACCCCTCCACTTT. Amino acid sequence: CASNAGPSGSYNSPLHF. Complete variable domain (other parts from reference TRBV19 and TRBJ1-6): DGGITQSPKYLFRKEGQNVTLSCEQNLNHDAMYWYRQDPGQGLRLIYYSQIVNDFQKGDIAEGYSVSREKKESFPLTVTSAQKNPTAFYLCASNAGPSGSYNSPLHFGNGTRLTVT.